This record concerns one TCR beta chain sequence. The sample originates from a study of technical replicates of blood from a handful of donors. Produced via immunoSEQ multiplex PCR; TCRdb's table is partial and in-frame only. The sample contains about 75,000 clones, roughly nine tenths of which appear only once. V lost 2 bases, J lost 4 bases, and 11 bases lay in between. The V gene's germline CDR1 is MGHRA and CDR2 YSYEKL. The CDR3 runs to 15 residues. The chain couples TRBV4-1 to TRBJ1-4; D is undetermined. The TCR comes from a human donor in good health. Some clones in this sample may be carry-over from other donors' samples. Source material: T cells isolated from PBMCs. CDR3 nucleotide sequence: TGCGCCAGCAGCCAAAAAGAGGTCCTTAATGAAAAACTGTTTTTT. Translation: CASSQKEVLNEKLFF.